This T cell receptor (beta chain) emerged from a study of shared clonotypes between healthy human individuals. Study information: In total, the donors were a couple of women and a few men aged 18 to 49.

General study results and limits: Generally, naive subsets came out with larger estimated richness than memory subsets.

The method was immunoSEQ multiplex PCR; TCRdb's version includes in-frame clones alone and lacks a portion of them. The sample has 600,000 to 750,000 clones, 72% seen once. Germline CDR1 LNHDA, CDR2 SQIVND (reference sequence). This CDR3 region has 15 residues. The V gene end was trimmed by 3 bases and the J gene end by 5 bases; junction bases not matched to a gene: 6. This clone has just a few counts. Its specificity is not known. The sequence was collected from a woman in her 30s in good health. Sequenced input: memory CD4+ T cells sorted from blood. Described subset: CD45RA-negative fraction. The chain is built from TRBV19 and TRBJ2-1, with TRBD2 matching 8 bases. The CDR3, as DNA: TGTGCCAGTAGTATGCTAGCGGGCCTGAACAATGAGCAGTTCTTC. Encoded protein: CASSMLAGLNNEQFF.